This entry lists 22 T cell receptor beta chains sequenced from one sample in a study of identifying expanded T cells in peripheral blood. Method: immunoSEQ multiplex PCR; TCRdb's copy keeps in-frame clones and lacks some. This sample has roughly 100,000 clones, with 88% found just once. Specimen: blood. The receptors were gathered from a person aged 18-70 years in good health.

The chain carries TRBV19 and TRBJ2-3; D possibly corresponds to TRBD2 (5 bases). CDR3 size: 15 residues. V was shortened by 7 bases and J by 6 bases, with 20 bases between the two germline ends. Germline assignment: CDR1 LNHDA and CDR2 SQIVND (reference sequence). The CDR3 bases are TGTGCCAGTATGAGTGAGGGCGGTAGGGCGGATACGCAGTATTTT. Protein product: CASMSEGGRADTQYF.

The V and J genes are TRBV10-3 and TRBJ2-5; possibly TRBD1 or TRBD2 for D (7 bases each). This CDR3 is built from 15 residues. The germline V and J ends were trimmed by 0 bases and 5 bases, with 13 bases remaining between them. CDR1 and CDR2 from the germline V gene are ENHRY and SYGVKD. In nucleotides, the CDR3 is TGTGCCATCAGTGAGTCTCGACAGGGAGGGGAGACCCAGTACTTC. This codes for CAISESRQGGETQYF.

This chain links TRBV10-3 with TRBJ1-5; the match to TRBD1 covers 7 bases. This CDR3 is built from 15 residues. Per the germline V gene, CDR1 is ENHRY and CDR2 is SYGVKD. V shed 5 bases, J shed 0 bases, and the junction held 4 bases outside the gene matches. This CDR3 is CAISPTGHSNQPQHF. The CDR3 coding sequence is TGTGCCATCAGTCCGACAGGGCATAGCAATCAGCCCCAGCATTTT.

This sequence joins TRBV14 and TRBJ1-3, with D possibly TRBD1 on 5 matching bases. Germline CDR1 SGHDN, CDR2 FVKESK. The CDR3 has 16 residues. Deletions cut 0 bases from V and 3 bases from J, with 12 bases between. DNA for the CDR3: TGTGCCAGCAGCCAAGATGCAGGGAGGAGTGGAAACACCATATATTTT. Translating it yields CASSQDAGRSGNTIYF.

The genes are TRBV10-1 and TRBJ2-5; TRBD1 matches 7 bases. Germline CDR1 WNHNN, CDR2 SYGVQD (reference sequence). The CDR3 consists of 13 residues. V was clipped by 6 bases and J by 2 bases; unmatched bases: 3. The CDR3: CASSRGQQETQYF. The CDR3 DNA sequence: TGCGCCAGCAGCCGGGGACAGCAAGAGACCCAGTACTTC.

In its sample, this clone was seen a few times. The chain employs TRBV18 and TRBJ1-5, with D possibly being TRBD1 (6 bases). CDR1 is KGHSH, CDR2 LQKENI, per germline. The CDR3 has 15 residues. The ends were cut back, 3 bases at V and 4 bases at J, with 13 bases in the middle. The CDR3 sequence: CASSPEGGTNQPQHF. The CDR3, as DNA: TGTGCCAGCTCACCCGAAGGGGGGACTAATCAGCCCCAGCATTTT.

The chain's CDR3 is CASSPTRGEPNYGYTF. DNA of the CDR3: TGTGCCAGCAGCCCTACGCGAGGGGAGCCTAACTATGGCTACACCTTC. The V call is TRBV28, the J call TRBJ1-2, with D perhaps TRBD1 (5 bases). Trimming pared 6 bases from V and 0 bases from J, leaving 17 bases between. CDR3 length: 16 residues. Germline loops: CDR1 MDHEN, CDR2 SYDVKM.

This chain uses TRBV15 with TRBJ2-1; 7 nucleotides agree with TRBD1. CDR1 and CDR2 from the germline V gene are LNHNV and YYDKDF (reference sequence). V was clipped by 11 bases and J by 8 bases; unmatched bases: 24. The CDR3 has 17 residues. As DNA, the CDR3 is TGTGCCCCCCGGGGTAGGACAGGCTCCCGCCGAGCGTATGAGCAGTTCTTC. This codes for CAPRGRTGSRRAYEQFF.

The rearrangement links TRBV7-3 to TRBJ2-6; D possibly corresponds to TRBD1 (6 bases). V lost 5 bases to trimming and J lost 1 base, with 12 bases between them. CDR1 is SGHTA and CDR2 is FQGTGA in the germline V gene. This CDR3 region has 16 residues. CDR3 sequence (DNA): TGTGCCAGCAGCACCTCAGGGGATTCTGGGGCCAACGTCCTGACTTTC. Translation: CASSTSGDSGANVLTF.

V usage is TRBV19 and J usage is TRBJ1-5; D gene ambiguous. Germline values: CDR1 LNHDA, CDR2 SQIVND (reference sequence). CDR3 length equals 14 residues. V lost 5 bases to trimming and J lost 0 bases, with 8 bases between them. CDR3 bases: TGTGCCAGTAGTGGGAGGTATAGCAATCAGCCCCAGCATTTT. This sequence encodes CASSGRYSNQPQHF.

V usage is TRBV7-2 and J usage is TRBJ1-2, with D possibly being TRBD1 (5 bases). Trimming removed 3 bases at V and 1 base at J, with 18 bases between. CDR3 length: 17 amino acids. Germline V CDR1 and CDR2: SGHTA, FQGNSA. CDR3 residues: CASSFGSPAGINYGYTF. The CDR3 nucleotides read TGTGCCAGCAGCTTTGGATCACCGGCAGGGATTAACTATGGCTACACCTTC.

CDR3 DNA: TGTGCCAGCAGATATAGGACAGCCCACTACGAGCAGTACTTC. As protein: CASRYRTAHYEQYF. The chain combines TRBV6-5 with TRBJ2-7; a weak D match, TRBD1 (6 bases). The CDR3 consists of 14 residues. Germline V lookup: CDR1 MNHEY, CDR2 SVGAGI. V was trimmed by 6 bases and J by 3 bases, leaving 15 bases between them.

V usage is TRBV7-3 and J usage is TRBJ2-3; TRBD2 agrees at 8 bases. Trimming cost V 4 bases and J 4 bases; bases outside gene matches: 4. The CDR3 is 14 residues long. Per the germline V gene, CDR1 is SGHTA and CDR2 is FQGTGA. CDR3: CASSSGAGADTQYF. The CDR3 nucleotides are TGTGCCAGCAGCTCCGGAGCGGGAGCAGATACGCAGTATTTT.

This chain uses TRBV7-2 with TRBJ2-3, with 8 nucleotides matching TRBD1. The CDR3 spans 14 residues. The V gene end was trimmed by 6 bases and the J gene end by 4 bases; junction bases not matched to a gene: 6. Germline lookup yields CDR1 SGHTA and CDR2 FQGNSA. CDR3 nucleotide sequence: TGTGCCAGCAGAAAAGGACAGGGTTCAGATACGCAGTATTTT. As protein: CASRKGQGSDTQYF.

This clone was recorded a few times. One junction end does not reproduce the germline sequence, and a read error may be involved. V is TRBV2 and J is TRBJ2-7, with TRBD1 matching over 7 bases. Per the germline V gene, CDR1 is SNHLY and CDR2 is FYNNEI. The length of the CDR3 is 11 residues. DNA of the CDR3: TGTGCCATCAGTTACAGGGGCGAGCAGTACTTC. Protein: CAISYRGEQYF.

The rearrangement links TRBV4-1 to TRBJ2-3; 9 bases are a match to TRBD2. The CDR3 extends over 15 amino acids. Per the germline V gene, CDR1 is MGHRA and CDR2 is YSYEKL. V shed 2 bases, J shed 1 base, and the junction held 1 base outside the gene matches. CDR3 bases: TGCGCCAGCAGCCAACCTAGCGGGGGCACAGATACGCAGTATTTT. Protein product: CASSQPSGGTDTQYF.

The chain links TRBV11-2 to TRBJ1-1; D is unclear. In germline, CDR1 is SGHAT, CDR2 FQNNGV. The V end lost 6 bases, the J end lost 0 bases, and 17 bases lay between the germline ends. The CDR3 extends over 16 amino acids. The CDR3 DNA reads as TGTGCCAGCAGAATAAGGCGTCAGCCTCTGAACACTGAAGCTTTCTTT. Its protein product is CASRIRRQPLNTEAFF. The full variable domain, its missing parts supplied by reference TRBV11-2 and TRBJ1-1, is EAGVAQSPRYKIIEKRQSVAFWCNPISGHATLYWYQQILGQGPKLLIQFQNNGVVDDSQLPKDRFSAERLKGVDSTLKIQPAKLEDSAVYLCASRIRRQPLNTEAFFGQGTRLTVV.

In this sample, this clone turned up once. The chain employs TRBV28 and TRBJ1-2; no clear D gene. Germline lookup yields CDR1 MDHEN and CDR2 SYDVKM. The CDR3 spans 11 residues. Trimming shortened V by 3 bases and J by 8 bases, and 7 bases separated the two germline ends. In DNA, the CDR3 is TGTGCCAGCAGTTTCGGTCGGGGCTACACCTTC. Residues: CASSFGRGYTF.

The rearrangement joins TRBV19 to TRBJ2-7, with D possibly TRBD1 on 5 matching bases. This CDR3 spans 13 amino acids. Germline V gene sequence: CDR1 LNHDA, CDR2 SQIVND (reference sequence). V lost 5 bases and J lost 6, with 14 bases in between. In DNA form, the CDR3 reads TGTGCCAGTAGTCCCCGGACATTAGGCGAGCAGTACTTC. Translated, it gives CASSPRTLGEQYF.

The chain is built from TRBV6-1 and TRBJ2-3; the D is unclear. The germline V gene encodes CDR1 MNHNS and CDR2 SASEGT. CDR3 length: 13 amino acids. The V end was cut by 3 bases, the J end by 2 bases, with 6 bases between. For the CDR3, the DNA is TGTGCCAGCAGTGAGTCGATCACAGATACGCAGTATTTT. Protein sequence: CASSESITDTQYF.

V is TRBV5-1 and J is TRBJ1-5; weak D call: TRBD1 (6 bases). The CDR3 spans 15 residues. Trimming shortened V by 4 bases and J by 5 bases, and 16 bases separated the two germline ends. Per the germline V gene, CDR1 is SGHRS and CDR2 is YFSETQ. The CDR3 nucleotides are TGCGCCAGCAGCCTGACAGGAGACGCCCATCAGCCCCAGCATTTT. Its translation: CASSLTGDAHQPQHF.

The chain combines TRBV4-1 with TRBJ2-3; 12 nucleotides line up with TRBD2. CDR3 size: 15 residues. Germline loops: CDR1 MGHRA, CDR2 YSYEKL. The J segment lost 5 bases and the V segment lost 3 bases, leaving 3 bases of the junction unmatched. The CDR3 sequence: CASSQTSGRRDTQYF. CDR3 nucleotides: TGCGCCAGCAGCCAGACTAGCGGGAGACGAGATACGCAGTATTTT.